The TCR beta chain described here comes from a study of T cells after yellow fever vaccination. The overall study: Fractions containing few cells were prepared with SMART-Seq v4 Ultra Low Input.

UMIs and a universal primer site were added when TCR cDNA was made by 5'RACE template switching. TCRdb called the 5' RACE reads again in MiXCR, with one record for every CDR3 protein. This table holds a few hundred thousand distinct CDR3 sequences, 4.1% found once. Trimming stripped 5 bases from V and 4 bases from J, with 17 bases between. The germline CDR1 and CDR2 sequences are SGHTA and FQGNSA. This CDR3 is 15 amino acids long. This clonotype has just a few counts. Sequenced here: PBMCs, sampled 5 days after the yellow fever booster vaccination. V is TRBV7-2 and J is TRBJ1-2; TRBD1 is a possible D gene (5 bases). This sequence originates from a man younger than 35 who received the YFV17D yellow fever vaccine. CDR3 DNA sequence: TGTGCCAGCAGCCTAGACCGGGGCGCCAGCTATGGCTACACCTTC. This gives the protein CASSLDRGASYGYTF.